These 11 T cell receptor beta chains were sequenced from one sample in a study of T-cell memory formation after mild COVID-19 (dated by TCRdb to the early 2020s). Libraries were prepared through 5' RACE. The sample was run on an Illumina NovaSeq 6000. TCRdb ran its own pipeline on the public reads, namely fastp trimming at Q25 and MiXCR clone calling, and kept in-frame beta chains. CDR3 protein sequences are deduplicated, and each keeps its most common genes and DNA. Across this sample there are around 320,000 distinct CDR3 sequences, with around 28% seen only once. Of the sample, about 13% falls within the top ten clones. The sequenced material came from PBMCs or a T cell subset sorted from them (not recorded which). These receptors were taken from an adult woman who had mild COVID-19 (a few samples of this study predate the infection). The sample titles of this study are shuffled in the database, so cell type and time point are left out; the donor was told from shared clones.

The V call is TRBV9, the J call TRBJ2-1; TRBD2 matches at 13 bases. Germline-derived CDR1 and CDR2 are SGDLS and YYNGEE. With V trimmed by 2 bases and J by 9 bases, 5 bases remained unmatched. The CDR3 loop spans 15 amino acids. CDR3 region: CASSVGLAGDFEQFF. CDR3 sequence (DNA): TGTGCCAGCAGCGTCGGACTAGCGGGAGATTTTGAGCAGTTCTTC. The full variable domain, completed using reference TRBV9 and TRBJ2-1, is DSGVTQTPKHLITATGQRVTLRCSPRSGDLSVYWYQQSLDQGLQFLIQYYNGEERAKGNILERFSAQQFPDLHSELNLSSLELGDSALYFCASSVGLAGDFEQFFGPGTRLTVL.

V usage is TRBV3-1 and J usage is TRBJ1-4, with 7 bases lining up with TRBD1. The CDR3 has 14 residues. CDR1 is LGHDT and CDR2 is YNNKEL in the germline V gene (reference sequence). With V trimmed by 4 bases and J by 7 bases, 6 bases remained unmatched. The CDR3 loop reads CASSPQQGGEKLFF. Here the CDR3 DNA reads TGTGCCAGCAGCCCCCAGCAGGGGGGTGAAAAACTGTTTTTT. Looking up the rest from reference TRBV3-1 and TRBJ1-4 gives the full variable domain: DTAVSQTPKYLVTQMGNDKSIKCEQNLGHDTMYWYKQDSKKFLKIMFSYNNKELIINETVPNRFSPKSPDKAHLNLHINSLELGDSAVYFCASSPQQGGEKLFFGSGTQLSVL.

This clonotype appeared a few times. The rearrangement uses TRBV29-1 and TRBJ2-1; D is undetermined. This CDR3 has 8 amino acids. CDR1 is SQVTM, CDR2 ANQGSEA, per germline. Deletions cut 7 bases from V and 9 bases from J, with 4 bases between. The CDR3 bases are TGCAGCGCGTCTGAGCAGTTCTTC. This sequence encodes CSASEQFF.

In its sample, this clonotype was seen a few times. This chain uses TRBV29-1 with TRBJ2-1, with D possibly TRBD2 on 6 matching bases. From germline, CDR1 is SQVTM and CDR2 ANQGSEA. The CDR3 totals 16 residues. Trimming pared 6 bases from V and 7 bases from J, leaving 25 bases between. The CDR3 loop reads CSVQAGPLRYGNEQFF. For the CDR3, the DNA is TGCAGCGTCCAAGCGGGCCCGCTCCGGTACGGGAATGAGCAGTTCTTC.

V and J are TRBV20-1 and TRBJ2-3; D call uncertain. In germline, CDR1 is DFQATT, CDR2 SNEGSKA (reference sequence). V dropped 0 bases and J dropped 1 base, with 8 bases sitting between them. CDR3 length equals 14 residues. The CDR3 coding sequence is TGCAGTGCTAGAGAAGTAATTGGCACAGATACGCAGTATTTT. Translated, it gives CSAREVIGTDTQYF.

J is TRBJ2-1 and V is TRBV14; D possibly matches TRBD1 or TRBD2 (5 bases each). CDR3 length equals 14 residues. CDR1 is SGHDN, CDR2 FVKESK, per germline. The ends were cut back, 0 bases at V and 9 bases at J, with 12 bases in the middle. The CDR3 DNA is TGTGCCAGCAGCCAAGATAGGGTTGGGGGTGAGCAGTTCTTC. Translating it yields CASSQDRVGGEQFF.

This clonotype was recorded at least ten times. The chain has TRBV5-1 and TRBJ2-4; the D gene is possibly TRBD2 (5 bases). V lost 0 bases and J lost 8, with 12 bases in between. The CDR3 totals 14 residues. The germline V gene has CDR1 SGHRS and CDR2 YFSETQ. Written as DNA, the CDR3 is TGCGCCAGCAGCTTGGGAGAGGGTATGGACATTCAGTACTTC. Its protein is CASSLGEGMDIQYF.

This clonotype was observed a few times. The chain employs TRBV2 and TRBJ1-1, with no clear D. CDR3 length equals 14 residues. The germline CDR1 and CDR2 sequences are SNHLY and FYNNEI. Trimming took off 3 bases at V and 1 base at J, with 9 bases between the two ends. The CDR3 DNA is TGTGCCAGCAGTGAGGGCCGAGGGAACACTGAAGCTTTCTTT. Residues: CASSEGRGNTEAFF.

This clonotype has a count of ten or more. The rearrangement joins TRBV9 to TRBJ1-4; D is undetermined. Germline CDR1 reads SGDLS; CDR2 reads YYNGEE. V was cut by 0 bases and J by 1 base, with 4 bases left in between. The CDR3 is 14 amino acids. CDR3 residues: CASSVDETNEKLFF. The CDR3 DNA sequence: TGTGCCAGCAGCGTAGACGAAACTAATGAAAAACTGTTTTTT.

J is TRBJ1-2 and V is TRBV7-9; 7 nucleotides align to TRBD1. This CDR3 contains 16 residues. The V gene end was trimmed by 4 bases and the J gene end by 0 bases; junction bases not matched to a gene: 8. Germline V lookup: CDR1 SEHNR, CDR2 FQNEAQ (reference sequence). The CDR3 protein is CASSYGGTESNYGYTF. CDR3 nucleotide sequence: TGTGCCAGCAGCTACGGTGGGACAGAGTCTAACTATGGCTACACCTTC.

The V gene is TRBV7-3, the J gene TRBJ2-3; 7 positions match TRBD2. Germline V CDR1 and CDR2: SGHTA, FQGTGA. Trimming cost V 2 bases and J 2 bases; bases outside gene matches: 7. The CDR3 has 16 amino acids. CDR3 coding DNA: TGTGCCAGCAGCTTAGCGGGAGCTGGGAACACAGATACGCAGTATTTT. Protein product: CASSLAGAGNTDTQYF.